The 8 T cell receptor beta chains presented below share a single source sample, sequenced in a study of cytomegalovirus exposure and HLA in healthy donors (dated 2017 in TCRdb). The library was produced with the immunoSEQ multiplex PCR assay. The multiplex PCR relied on a mix of 60 forward primers for TCR Vbeta segments and 13 reverse primers for TCR Jbeta segments. Not all clones reach the TCRdb copy of this immuneACCESS table, which keeps in-frame sequences only. Checked studies attribute under half of the gap to unresolved V genes and leave the rest unexplained. This sample holds some 240,000 clones; approximately 91% were observed only once. The biggest ten clones account for less than 2% of the sample. The sequenced sample consisted of PBMCs. The receptors come from a girl aged 2 to 10 in good health and CMV-seronegative.

The chain employs TRBV7-2 and TRBJ2-7; 7 bases are shared with TRBD2. The ends lost 0 bases at V and 4 bases at J; junction bases unmatched: 0. This CDR3 has 13 amino acids. CDR1 is SGHTA and CDR2 is FQGNSA in the germline V gene. This chain's CDR3 is CASSLAGGYEQYF. CDR3 coding DNA: TGTGCCAGCAGCTTAGCGGGGGGGTACGAGCAGTACTTC. The full variable domain, its missing parts supplied by reference TRBV7-2 and TRBJ2-7, is GAGVSQSPSNKVTEKGKDVELRCDPISGHTALYWYRQSLGQGLEFLIYFQGNSAPDKSGLPSDRFSAERTGGSVSTLTIQRTQQEDSAVYLCASSLAGGYEQYFGPGTRLTVT.

This sequence joins TRBV19 and TRBJ1-5, with 7 bases identical to TRBD1. The trim removed 4 bases at V and 5 bases at J, leaving 2 bases unmatched. Looked up from germline, CDR1 is LNHDA and CDR2 is SQIVND (reference sequence). This CDR3 contains 13 residues. The CDR3 spells CASSKGTDQPQHF. In nucleotides, the CDR3 is TGTGCCAGTAGTAAAGGGACAGATCAGCCCCAGCATTTT.

The chain combines TRBV18 with TRBJ2-7; 11 bases agree with TRBD2. The CDR3 has 15 amino acids. The ends lost 6 bases at V and 5 bases at J; junction bases unmatched: 9. Germline V gene sequence: CDR1 KGHSH, CDR2 LQKENI. The DNA for the CDR3 is TGTGCCAGCTCCCGTACTAGCGGGAGCGGCAACGAGCAGTACTTC. Protein product: CASSRTSGSGNEQYF.

This chain uses TRBV10-1 with TRBJ1-1; D is unresolved. In germline, CDR1 is WNHNN, CDR2 SYGVQD (reference sequence). Trimming left V 4 bases short and J 0 bases short, with 6 bases between. The CDR3 sequence is 13 residues long. The CDR3 spells CASSGGVNTEAFF. CDR3 nucleotide sequence: TGCGCCAGCAGTGGCGGGGTGAACACTGAAGCTTTCTTT.

V gene TRBV18 combines with J gene TRBJ2-3; TRBD1 aligns across 9 bases. Looked up from germline, CDR1 is KGHSH and CDR2 is LQKENI. The CDR3 is 15 residues long. The V gene end was trimmed by 2 bases and the J gene end by 3 bases; junction bases not matched to a gene: 3. This chain's CDR3 is CASSPDRGVTDTQYF. CDR3 DNA sequence: TGTGCCAGCTCACCAGACAGGGGGGTAACAGATACGCAGTATTTT.

This rearrangement joins TRBV7-2 to TRBJ2-7; TRBD2 matches 9 bases. This CDR3 is built from 16 residues. Germline CDR1 and CDR2: SGHTA and FQGNSA. Trimming removed 0 bases from V and 7 bases from J; junction bases left unmatched: 10. The CDR3 protein is CASSLAGLAGTYEQYF. DNA for the CDR3: TGTGCCAGCAGCTTAGCTGGGCTAGCGGGGACATATGAGCAGTACTTC.

This rearrangement joins TRBV27 to TRBJ1-2; D perhaps matches TRBD1 (5 bases). Germline V gene lookup returns CDR1 MNHEY and CDR2 SMNVEV (reference sequence). Between the trimmed V and J ends, which lost 6 bases and 6 bases, there was a span of 20 bases. The CDR3 consists of 15 residues. In DNA form, the CDR3 reads TGTGCCAGCAGCGTCAACAGGTTAGGGGTGCATGGCTACACCTTC. This encodes CASSVNRLGVHGYTF.

The rearrangement uses TRBV4-1 and TRBJ1-1; no reliable D call. With 3 bases removed from V and 5 bases from J, the gap between germline ends came to 4 bases. CDR1 is MGHRA, CDR2 YSYEKL, per germline. This CDR3 has 11 residues. CDR3 nucleotide sequence: TGCGCCAGCAGCCACGGGACTGAAGCTTTCTTT. Protein product: CASSHGTEAFF.